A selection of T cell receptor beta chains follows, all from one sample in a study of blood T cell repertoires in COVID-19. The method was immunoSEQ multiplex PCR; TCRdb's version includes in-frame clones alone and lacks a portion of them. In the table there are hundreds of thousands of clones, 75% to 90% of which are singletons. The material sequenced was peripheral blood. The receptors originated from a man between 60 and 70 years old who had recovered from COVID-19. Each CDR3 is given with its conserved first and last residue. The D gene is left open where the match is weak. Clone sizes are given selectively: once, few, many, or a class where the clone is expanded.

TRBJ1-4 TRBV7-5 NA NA CARSISETGNEKLFF TGTGCCAGAAGCATTTCGGAGACAGGGAATGAAAAACTGTTTTTT
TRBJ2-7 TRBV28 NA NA CASSPALQGSYEQYF TGTGCCAGCAGTCCAGCTCTTCAGGGTTCCTACGAGCAGTACTTC
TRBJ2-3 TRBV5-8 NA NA CASTLRRSLLSDTQYF TGTGCCAGCACCCTCCGGCGGAGTTTACTCTCAGATACGCAGTATTTT
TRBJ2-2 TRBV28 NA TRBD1 CASSRPDRGNTGELFF TGTGCCAGCAGTCGACCGGACAGGGGAAACACCGGGGAGCTGTTTTTT
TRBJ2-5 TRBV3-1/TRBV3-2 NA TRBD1 CASSSTMRDRGRQDF TGTGCCAGCAGCTCAACCATGAGGGACAGGGGGCGACAGGACTTC
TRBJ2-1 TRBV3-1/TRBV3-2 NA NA CASTTQGSYNEQFF TGTGCCAGCACCACGCAGGGTTCCTACAATGAGCAGTTCTTC
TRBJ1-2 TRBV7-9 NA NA CASSLVDYGYTF TGTGCCAGCAGCTTAGTAGACTATGGCTACACCTTC
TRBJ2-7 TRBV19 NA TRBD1 CASSSPGQVAYEQYF TGTGCCAGTAGTTCTCCGGGACAGGTTGCCTACGAGCAGTACTTC
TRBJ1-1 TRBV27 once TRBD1 CASSLIPTGPNTEAFF TGTGCCAGCAGTCTGATACCGACAGGGCCGAACACTGAAGCTTTCTTT
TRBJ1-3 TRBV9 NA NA CASSVDPLRPSGNTIYF TGTGCCAGCAGCGTAGATCCCCTGAGGCCCTCTGGAAACACCATATATTTT
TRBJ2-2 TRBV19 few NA CASSIFGGTGELFF TGTGCCAGTAGTATTTTCGGGGGCACCGGGGAGCTGTTTTTT
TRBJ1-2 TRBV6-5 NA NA CASSIPGPYGYTF TGTGCCAGCAGCATTCCAGGGCCCTATGGCTACACCTTC
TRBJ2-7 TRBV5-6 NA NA CASSLSGYEQYF TGTGCCAGCAGCTTGTCGGGGTACGAGCAGTACTTC
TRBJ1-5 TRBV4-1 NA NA CASSQGRGARNQPQHF TGCGCCAGCAGCCAAGGTCGGGGGGCCCGCAACCAGCCCCAGCATTTT
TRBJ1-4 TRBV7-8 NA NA CASSRGEGGRGEKLFF TGTGCCAGCAGCCGCGGGGAGGGAGGGCGCGGCGAAAAACTGTTTTTT